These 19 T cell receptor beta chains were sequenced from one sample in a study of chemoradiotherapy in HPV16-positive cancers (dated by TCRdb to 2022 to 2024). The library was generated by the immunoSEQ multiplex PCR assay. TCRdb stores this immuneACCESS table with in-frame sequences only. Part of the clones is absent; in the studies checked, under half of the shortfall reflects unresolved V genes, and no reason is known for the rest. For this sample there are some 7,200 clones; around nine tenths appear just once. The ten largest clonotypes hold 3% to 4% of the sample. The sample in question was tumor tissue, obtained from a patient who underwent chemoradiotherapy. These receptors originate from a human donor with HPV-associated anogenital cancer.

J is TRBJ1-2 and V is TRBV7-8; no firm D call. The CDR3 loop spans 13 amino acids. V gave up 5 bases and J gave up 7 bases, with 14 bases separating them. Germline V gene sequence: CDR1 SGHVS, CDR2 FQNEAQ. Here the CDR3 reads CASSRSEGVGYTF. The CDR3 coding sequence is TGTGCCAGCAGCCGTTCTGAGGGAGTTGGCTACACCTTC.

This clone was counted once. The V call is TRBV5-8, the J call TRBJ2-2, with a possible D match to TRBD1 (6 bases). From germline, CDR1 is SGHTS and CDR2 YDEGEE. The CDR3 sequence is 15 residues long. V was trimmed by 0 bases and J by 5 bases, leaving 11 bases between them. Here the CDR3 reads CASSLGSGETGELFF. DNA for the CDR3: TGTGCCAGCAGCTTGGGTTCAGGGGAAACCGGGGAGCTGTTTTTT.

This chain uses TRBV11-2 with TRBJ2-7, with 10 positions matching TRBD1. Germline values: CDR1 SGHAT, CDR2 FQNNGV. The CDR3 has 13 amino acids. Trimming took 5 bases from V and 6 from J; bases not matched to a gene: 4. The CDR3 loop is CASSRDRGGEQYV. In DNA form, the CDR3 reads TGTGCCAGCAGCAGGGACAGGGGCGGCGAGCAGTACGTC.

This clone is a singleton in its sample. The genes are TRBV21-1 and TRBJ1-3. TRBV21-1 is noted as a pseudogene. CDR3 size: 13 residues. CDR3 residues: CASSKVSGNTIYF. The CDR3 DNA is TGTGCCAGCAGCAAAGTTTCTGGAAACACCATATATTTT.

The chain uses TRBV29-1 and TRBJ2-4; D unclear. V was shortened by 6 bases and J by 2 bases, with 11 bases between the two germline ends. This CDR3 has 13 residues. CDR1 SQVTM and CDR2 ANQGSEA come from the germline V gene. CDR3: CSVLWGPKNIQYF. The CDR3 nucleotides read TGCAGCGTCCTGTGGGGTCCCAAAAACATTCAGTACTTC.

CDR3 in amino acids: CASSYYSGANVLTF. The CDR3 DNA reads TGTGCCAGCAGTTATTACTCTGGGGCCAACGTCCTGACTTTC. This sequence joins TRBV6-6 and TRBJ2-6, with D uncertain. The V and J ends lost 3 bases and 0 bases respectively, with 3 bases between them. The CDR3 has 14 residues. The germline gives CDR1 MNHNY, CDR2 SVGAGI (reference sequence).

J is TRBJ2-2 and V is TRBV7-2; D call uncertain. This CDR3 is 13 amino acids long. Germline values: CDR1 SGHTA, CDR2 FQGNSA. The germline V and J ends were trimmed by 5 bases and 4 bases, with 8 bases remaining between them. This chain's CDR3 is CASSPSGTGELFF. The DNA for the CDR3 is TGTGCCAGCAGCCCGTCGGGCACCGGGGAGCTGTTTTTT.

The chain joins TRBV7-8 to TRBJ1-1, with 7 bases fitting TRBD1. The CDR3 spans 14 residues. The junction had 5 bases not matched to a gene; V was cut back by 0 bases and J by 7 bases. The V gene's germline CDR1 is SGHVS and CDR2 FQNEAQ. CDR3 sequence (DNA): TGTGCCAGCAGCTTAGCGCCGACAGGGTATGAAGCTTTCTTT. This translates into CASSLAPTGYEAFF.

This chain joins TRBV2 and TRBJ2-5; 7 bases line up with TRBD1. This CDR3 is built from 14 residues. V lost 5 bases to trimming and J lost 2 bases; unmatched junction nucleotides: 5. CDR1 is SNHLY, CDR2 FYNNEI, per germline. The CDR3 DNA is TGTGCCAGCAGTCCCGGACAGGCTCAAGAGACCCAGTACTTC. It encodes CASSPGQAQETQYF.

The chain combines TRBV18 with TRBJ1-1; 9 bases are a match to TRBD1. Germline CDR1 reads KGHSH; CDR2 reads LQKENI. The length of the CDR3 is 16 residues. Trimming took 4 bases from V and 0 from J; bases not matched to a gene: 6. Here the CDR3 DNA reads TGTGCCAGCTCACTCTTCCGGGACAGGGTGAACACTGAAGCTTTCTTT. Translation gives CASSLFRDRVNTEAFF.

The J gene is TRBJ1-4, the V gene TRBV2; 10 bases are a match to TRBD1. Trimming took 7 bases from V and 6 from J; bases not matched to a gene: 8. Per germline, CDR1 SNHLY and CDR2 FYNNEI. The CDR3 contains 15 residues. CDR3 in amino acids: CASTFSTGGHEKLFF. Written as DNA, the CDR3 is TGTGCCAGCACCTTCTCGACAGGGGGCCATGAAAAACTGTTTTTT.

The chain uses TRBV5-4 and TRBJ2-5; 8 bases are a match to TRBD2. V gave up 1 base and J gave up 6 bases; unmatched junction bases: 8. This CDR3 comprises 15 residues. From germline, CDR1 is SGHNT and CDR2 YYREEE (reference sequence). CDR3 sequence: CASSLSSGSGQTQYF. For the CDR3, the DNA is TGTGCCAGCAGCTTGTCTAGCGGGTCGGGTCAGACCCAGTACTTC.

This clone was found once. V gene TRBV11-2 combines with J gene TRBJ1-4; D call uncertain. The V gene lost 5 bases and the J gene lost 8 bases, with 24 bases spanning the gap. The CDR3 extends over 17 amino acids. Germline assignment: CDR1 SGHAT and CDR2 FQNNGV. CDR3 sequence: CASSPWPLGGKREKLFF. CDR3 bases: TGTGCCAGCAGCCCCTGGCCTTTAGGAGGGAAGCGAGAAAAACTGTTTTTT.

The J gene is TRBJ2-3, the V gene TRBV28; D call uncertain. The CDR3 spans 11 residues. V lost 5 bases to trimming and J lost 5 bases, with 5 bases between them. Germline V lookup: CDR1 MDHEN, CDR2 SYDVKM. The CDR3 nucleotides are TGTGCCAGCAGTAGAAGAGATACGCAGTATTTT. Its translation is CASSRRDTQYF.

The CDR3 loop is CASSSSPTGELFF. The CDR3 DNA reads TGTGCCAGCAGCTCCAGCCCCACCGGGGAGCTGTTTTTT. The chain carries TRBV7-2 and TRBJ2-2, with no clear D. CDR3 size: 13 residues. The germline V gene encodes CDR1 SGHTA and CDR2 FQGNSA. V lost 4 bases, J lost 4 bases, and 7 bases lay in between.

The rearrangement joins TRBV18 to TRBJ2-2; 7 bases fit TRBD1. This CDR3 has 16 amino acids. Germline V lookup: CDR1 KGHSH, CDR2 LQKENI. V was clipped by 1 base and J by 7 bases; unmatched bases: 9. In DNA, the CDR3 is TGTGCCAGCTCACCACAAGCCGTTGGGGACAGCGGGGAGCTGTTTTTT. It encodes CASSPQAVGDSGELFF.

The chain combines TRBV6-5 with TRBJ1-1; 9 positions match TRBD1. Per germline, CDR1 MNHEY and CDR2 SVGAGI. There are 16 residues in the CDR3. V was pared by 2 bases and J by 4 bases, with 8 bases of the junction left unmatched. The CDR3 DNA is TGTGCCAGCAGTTACGCCGCCTTGGACAGGGGCACTGAAGCTTTCTTT. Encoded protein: CASSYAALDRGTEAFF.

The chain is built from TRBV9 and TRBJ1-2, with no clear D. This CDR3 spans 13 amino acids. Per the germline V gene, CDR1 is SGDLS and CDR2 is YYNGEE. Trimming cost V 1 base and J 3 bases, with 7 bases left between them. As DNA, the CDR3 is TGTGCCAGCAGCGTATCCGGGGACTATGGCTACACCTTC. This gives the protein CASSVSGDYGYTF.

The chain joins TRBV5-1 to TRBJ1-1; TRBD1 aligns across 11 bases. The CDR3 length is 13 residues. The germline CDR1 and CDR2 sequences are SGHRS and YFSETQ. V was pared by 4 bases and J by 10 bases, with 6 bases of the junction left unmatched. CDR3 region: CASSPGTGGRAFF. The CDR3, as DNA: TGCGCCAGCAGCCCGGGGACAGGGGGTAGAGCTTTCTTT.